This T cell receptor (beta chain) derives from a study of T cells in Graves' hyperthyroidism and ophthalmopathy. This clonotype was seen repeatedly, ten times or more. The CDR3 regions of TCR beta were amplified from RNA transcripts. Researchers ran a first-round RT-PCR on the TCR CDR3 using the HTBI primer set. Each CDR3 protein gets one entry after TCRdb re-called the multiplex PCR reads with MiXCR. The sample shows approximately 560,000 distinct CDR3 sequences, around 45% of them seen only once. Germline V gives CDR1 SEHNR, CDR2 FQNEAQ (reference sequence). V dropped 5 bases and J dropped 10 bases, with 8 bases sitting between them. This CDR3 is built from 11 residues.

The sequenced sample consisted of peripheral blood or thyroid tissue (not recorded which). The clonotype originates from a woman aged 18 to 35 with Graves' hyperthyroidism. This sequence joins TRBV7-9 and TRBJ2-2; D unresolved. CDR3 nucleotides: TGTGCCAGCAGCGGACGACAGGAGCTGTTTTTT. It is translated as CASSGRQELFF.